This T cell receptor (beta chain) was retrieved from a study of blood T cell repertoires in COVID-19. Study overall: PBMCs, B-cell-depleted T cells, or T cells provided the cDNA or gDNA that made up the material.

Between the trimmed V and J ends, which lost 0 bases and 3 bases, there was a span of 15 bases. CDR1 is SNHLY and CDR2 is FYNNEI in the germline V gene. This CDR3 has 16 amino acids. Per the study methods: Using reference gene primer amplification, nucleated cell counts were estimated. Clones were sequenced by immunoSEQ multiplex PCR, and TCRdb holds only the in-frame ones, with some missing. V, J and clone size derive from that table, while D and trimming were established from the DNA sequence. The profile shows some 120,000 clones, roughly 83% of them singletons. Sequenced: peripheral blood. The chain couples TRBV2 to TRBJ2-7; D call uncertain. This receptor was identified in a woman aged 45-60 years with acute or convalescent COVID-19. CDR3 nucleotide sequence: TGTGCCAGCAGTGAAGCGAGTCGGAGCCCCTACTACGAGCAGTACTTC. Translated, it gives CASSEASRSPYYEQYF.